A selection of T cell receptor beta chains follows, all from one sample in a study of CD4 T cell repertoires in COVID-19. Assay used: immunoSEQ multiplex PCR; TCRdb lists only in-frame clones, some missing. The sample has more than 65,000 clones; roughly 85% are singletons. Here the sequenced sample was CD4+ T cells from peripheral blood, taken after recovery from COVID-19. Receptor source: a human donor who had COVID-19. Each CDR3 is given with its conserved first and last residue. Fields, in order: J gene, V gene, CDR3 protein.

j_call: TRBJ2-2; v_call: TRBV3-1/TRBV3-2; cdr3_aa: CASSLGLTGELFF
j_call: TRBJ2-7; v_call: TRBV5-1; cdr3_aa: CASSLEGLPSYEQYF
j_call: TRBJ2-3; v_call: TRBV19; cdr3_aa: CASSIGGGSSTDTQYF
j_call: TRBJ2-7; v_call: TRBV5-6; cdr3_aa: CASIRSGQESYEQYF
j_call: TRBJ2-5; v_call: TRBV30; cdr3_aa: CAWSPGLGETQYF
j_call: TRBJ2-4; v_call: TRBV10-2; cdr3_aa: CASSKGRAEVIQYF
j_call: TRBJ1-1; v_call: TRBV28; cdr3_aa: CASSSKGAGNTEAFF
j_call: TRBJ2-5; v_call: TRBV19; cdr3_aa: CASSAFFWEGEEETQYF
j_call: TRBJ1-5; v_call: TRBV12-5; cdr3_aa: CASGPGGGGQPQHF
j_call: TRBJ1-4; v_call: TRBV7-8; cdr3_aa: CASSLDDATNEKLFF
j_call: TRBJ1-3; v_call: TRBV5-4; cdr3_aa: CASSFPGSSGNTIYF
j_call: TRBJ2-5; v_call: TRBV5-1; cdr3_aa: CASSAGETQYF
j_call: TRBJ2-7; v_call: TRBV27; cdr3_aa: CASSSTPSGTGHYEQYF
j_call: TRBJ1-1; v_call: TRBV5-5; cdr3_aa: CASSRGGTEAFF
j_call: TRBJ2-3; v_call: TRBV20-1; cdr3_aa: CSASGTTTDTQYF
j_call: TRBJ1-2; v_call: TRBV18; cdr3_aa: CASSPPIRTGGHGYTF
j_call: TRBJ1-2; v_call: TRBV28; cdr3_aa: CASSFRPRDSVYGYTF
j_call: TRBJ1-2; v_call: TRBV10-3; cdr3_aa: CAISEGERNYGYTF
j_call: TRBJ2-7; v_call: TRBV10-3; cdr3_aa: CAISADRGGGYF
j_call: TRBJ1-1; v_call: TRBV6-5; cdr3_aa: CASSSMGPHTEAFF
j_call: TRBJ1-6; v_call: TRBV30; cdr3_aa: CAWSGQYNSPLHF
j_call: TRBJ1-1; v_call: TRBV6-1; cdr3_aa: CASSDQGTFNTEAFF
j_call: TRBJ2-7; v_call: TRBV2; cdr3_aa: CASSEWTPLSEQYF
j_call: TRBJ1-2; v_call: TRBV2; cdr3_aa: CASSSGTGSYGYTF
j_call: TRBJ1-2; v_call: TRBV14; cdr3_aa: CASSSTVSGYTF
j_call: TRBJ1-1; v_call: TRBV5-3; cdr3_aa: CARSLRTLRNEAFF
j_call: TRBJ1-1; v_call: TRBV29-1; cdr3_aa: CSVEEGMGTEAFF
j_call: TRBJ2-3; v_call: TRBV2; cdr3_aa: CASSRDFDVGTDTQYF
j_call: TRBJ1-5; v_call: TRBV27; cdr3_aa: CASRTQGAKNQPQHF
j_call: TRBJ2-3; v_call: TRBV19; cdr3_aa: CASSIEGNAVTDTQYF
j_call: TRBJ1-2; v_call: TRBV7-9; cdr3_aa: CASSSSLRRGAGGYTF
j_call: TRBJ2-7; v_call: TRBV11-2; cdr3_aa: CASSRGSPSYEQYF
j_call: TRBJ2-2; v_call: TRBV5-1; cdr3_aa: CASSLVGAGELFF
j_call: TRBJ2-7; v_call: TRBV7-9; cdr3_aa: CASTSDVPPYEQYF
j_call: TRBJ1-4; v_call: TRBV19; cdr3_aa: CASSISRKNEKLFF
j_call: TRBJ2-7; v_call: TRBV29-1; cdr3_aa: CSVEGRYPYEQYF
j_call: TRBJ2-3; v_call: TRBV6-7; cdr3_aa: CASSPTSGGSTDTQYF
j_call: TRBJ1-5; v_call: TRBV28; cdr3_aa: CASIRDGLFSPQHF
j_call: TRBJ2-1; v_call: TRBV15; cdr3_aa: CATSRVIRSYNEQFF
j_call: TRBJ2-1; v_call: TRBV5-1; cdr3_aa: CASSLMPRGSDSSEQFF
j_call: TRBJ2-1; v_call: TRBV7-2; cdr3_aa: CASSLILAGVREQFF
j_call: TRBJ1-2; v_call: TRBV6-6; cdr3_aa: CASSLRQGNYGYTF
j_call: TRBJ2-7; v_call: TRBV14; cdr3_aa: CASSSPGSGASYEQYF
j_call: TRBJ2-1; v_call: TRBV30; cdr3_aa: CAWSGAGWNEQFF
j_call: TRBJ1-5; v_call: TRBV5-8; cdr3_aa: CASSWTGTRSNQPQHF
j_call: TRBJ2-7; v_call: TRBV18; cdr3_aa: CASSTLASEQYF